The 4 T cell receptor beta chains below come from one sample, sequenced in a study of regulatory T cells in long-lasting Graves disease. Time point noted: newly diagnosed GD, antithyroid drugs for less than 3 months. Researchers made the TCR library from RNA that was extracted from PBMCs. Sequencing libraries for TCR beta were prepared with iRepertoire HTBI primers and Arm-PCR of CDR3 regions. TCRdb analysed the multiplex PCR reads with MiXCR anew, one entry per CDR3 protein. The table records roughly 440,000 distinct CDR3 sequences, 16% of them present only once. The sample also formed part of further work on T cells in Graves' hyperthyroidism and ophthalmopathy.

The sample here was peripheral blood mononuclear cells (PBMCs), taken at new diagnosis, from a patient treated with antithyroid drugs. The receptors here all came from a woman aged 18-30 years with Graves disease.

This clonotype appeared a few times. V usage is TRBV28 and J usage is TRBJ2-5; 10 bases align to TRBD2. Germline CDR1 and CDR2: MDHEN and SYDVKM. The CDR3 totals 16 residues. J gave up 3 bases and V 6 bases, and 10 bases lay outside the gene matches. The CDR3 here is CASSPLTAGGEETQYF. CDR3 DNA sequence: TGTGCCAGCAGCCCACTGACAGCGGGAGGGGAAGAGACCCAGTACTTC.

This clonotype has at least ten counts. This CDR3 is CASSYASDRNEQFF. The CDR3 DNA sequence: TGTGCCAGCAGTTACGCGTCGGACCGCAATGAGCAGTTCTTC. V and J are TRBV6-5 and TRBJ2-1, with unresolved D. This CDR3 region has 14 residues. V was clipped by 2 bases and J by 6 bases, with 11 bases between them. Germline values: CDR1 MNHEY, CDR2 SVGAGI.

This clonotype came up a few times. The J gene is TRBJ1-4, the V gene TRBV30, with TRBD1 matching over 9 bases. This CDR3 is built from 16 residues. V lost 0 bases, J lost 10 bases, and 12 bases stayed unmatched. The germline V gene has CDR1 GTSNPN and CDR2 SVGIG (reference sequence). CDR3 nucleotides: TGTGCCTGGAGTGTACTTCTGGGACAGGGATCTGGAAAACTGTTTTTT. Translation: CAWSVLLGQGSGKLFF.

The chain uses TRBV7-8 and TRBJ2-3; perhaps TRBD2 as D (5 bases). V shed 5 bases and J shed 1 base, with 13 bases lying between them. The V gene's germline CDR1 is SGHVS and CDR2 FQNEAQ. This CDR3 region has 15 residues. CDR3 sequence (DNA): TGTGCCAGCAGCACGGGAATCCAGGGCACAGATACGCAGTATTTT. It specifies CASSTGIQGTDTQYF.